Sequencing of this T cell receptor (beta chain) was carried out in a study of blood T cell repertoires in COVID-19 (TCRdb year 2020). With regard to the full study: The collaborator samples originated in the United States, Italy and Spain and spanned the acute and convalescent phases of COVID-19. The dataset comprised deeply sampled blood TCRbeta repertoires from subjects exposed to, actively infected with, or recovered from COVID-19. The samples were drawn from the first 160 participants of the ongoing ImmuneRACE study and from 1,200 or so subjects provided by 6 global collaborators. The sample metadata nearly always contained a de-identified subject ID, COVID-19 status, age in years and sex. The prospective study material was composed of cDNA or gDNA derived from T cells, B-cell-depleted T cells, or PBMCs. HLA class I and class II types, where available, came from metadata supplied by the sample provider rather than from assay-based typing. The repertoires were released in a freely available public database meant as a resource for research on the immune response to SARS-CoV-2.

What the authors observed across the whole study: Clinical and demographic metadata were provided uncurated, with the amount varying by source and participant.

The immunoSEQ Assay, a bias-controlled multiplex PCR, was used to amplify TCRbeta CDR3 regions from genomic DNA. In the paper's pipeline: The number of nucleated cells in each sample was estimated by amplification of reference gene primers within the assay. To quantify the absolute abundance of each unique TCRbeta CDR3 rearrangement, sequence reads were collapsed and filtered. For each sample, productive Simpson clonality was calculated as the square root of Simpson's diversity index across productive rearrangements. The table comes from immuneACCESS by way of TCRdb, which keeps in-frame sequences with V and J called. Part of the clones is missing from these tables; in studies checked, under half for an unresolved V gene and the rest for unknown reasons. V and J calls and clone size are as listed in that table; D and trimming were resolved from the DNA. This sample is represented by a few hundred thousand clones; more than 75% of them were singletons. The biggest ten clones account for approximately 6.6% of the sample.

CDR1 and CDR2 (MNHEY, SVGEGT) derive from the germline V gene. V was cut back by 5 bases and J by 1 base, leaving a gap of 11 bases between them. Including cysteine and phenylalanine, the CDR3 has 14 amino acids. The DNA shown is the 42-base CDR3, in frame from base 1. Notes on this clone: This receptor's antigen is unknown. Qualities for individual bases were not recorded, and no much larger clone is one base off.

Participants in the prospective study were aged 18 to 89 years, lived in under 30 United States geographic areas, and enrolled through a virtual design. To assign participants to cohorts, the prospective study relied on clinical history that participants themselves reported in a screening survey and a study questionnaire. Exposed participants were defined as having been in contact with someone with a PCR-confirmed or clinician-diagnosed COVID-19 case within 2 weeks of study entry. In the prospective study, mobile phlebotomists collected whole blood, serum and a nasopharyngeal or oropharyngeal swab from each participant. Additional blood draws and questionnaires over an approximately two-month period could optionally be provided by prospective study participants. Before DNA extraction, prospective study blood samples were shipped either frozen or at room temperature.

The sequence joins TRBV6-2 or TRBV6-3 to TRBJ1-1; a confident D gene designation cannot be given. The specimen sequenced was PBMCs or T cells enriched from blood (not recorded which). This clonotype was obtained from a woman in her fifties or sixties who had been exposed to COVID-19. The CDR3 in this case is CASSPGLENTEAFF. The nucleotide sequence reads as follows: TGTGCCAGCAGTCCCGGACTGGAGAACACTGAAGCTTTCTTT.